Presented here are 26 T cell receptor beta chains from one specimen sequenced in a study of blood T cells in healthy people across ages. A second roughly 6 to 12 cycle PCR used barcoded and J-beta primers. TCRdb used MiXCR to reprocess the 5' RACE reads, holding one entry per CDR3 protein. The sample carries hundreds of thousands of distinct CDR3 sequences, around two thirds recorded once. Sequenced input: blood. These receptors were collected from a man aged 25-45 years in good health.

The V and J genes are TRBV5-1 and TRBJ2-6, with 8 nucleotides matching TRBD2. The CDR3 runs 18 residues. Germline values: CDR1 SGHRS, CDR2 YFSETQ. V shed 3 bases and J 2 bases; nucleotides not matched to a gene: 10. CDR3: CASSSTIIGGAGANVLTF. Here the CDR3 DNA reads TGCGCCAGCAGCTCGACAATTATCGGGGGGGCTGGGGCCAACGTCCTGACTTTC.

This clonotype was seen once. The chain uses TRBV4-3 and TRBJ1-6; D call uncertain. There are 11 residues in the CDR3. V was shortened by 8 bases and J by 8 bases, with 7 bases between the two germline ends. From germline, CDR1 is LGHNA and CDR2 YSLEER. In DNA, the CDR3 is TGCGCCAGCGGCGGCTATTCACCCCTCCACTTT. It encodes CASGGYSPLHF.

J is TRBJ2-5 and V is TRBV7-3, with TRBD2 identical over 8 bases. Looked up from germline, CDR1 is SGHTA and CDR2 is FQGTGA. The V segment lost 4 bases and the J segment 5 bases; nucleotides outside the gene matches: 12. The CDR3 has 16 amino acids. Here the CDR3 reads CASSSEPGLGVETQYF. The CDR3, as DNA: TGTGCCAGCAGCTCGGAACCGGGACTAGGGGTGGAGACCCAGTACTTC.

The chain employs TRBV25-1 and TRBJ2-7; D gene ambiguous. Germline lookup yields CDR1 MGHDK and CDR2 SYGVNS. With 7 bases removed from V and 2 bases from J, the gap between germline ends came to 6 bases. The CDR3 is 11 amino acids. The CDR3 DNA follows: TGTGCCAGCAAGCTGACCTACGAGCAGTACTTC. Protein: CASKLTYEQYF.

The rearrangement links TRBV3-1 to TRBJ2-3; D might be TRBD1 or TRBD2, each matching 5 bases. Looked up from germline, CDR1 is LGHDT and CDR2 is YNNKEL (reference sequence). The CDR3 length is 14 residues. The ends were cut back, 2 bases at V and 5 bases at J, with 11 bases in the middle. The DNA of the CDR3 is TGTGCCAGCAGCCAAACCGGGACGAGAGATACGCAGTATTTT. Amino acid sequence: CASSQTGTRDTQYF.

The rearrangement links TRBV28 to TRBJ1-1; the D is unclear. The ends were cut back, 8 bases at V and 1 base at J, with 2 bases in the middle. There are 10 residues in the CDR3. The V gene's germline CDR1 is MDHEN and CDR2 SYDVKM. The CDR3 DNA sequence: TGTGCCAGCGGGAACACTGAAGCTTTCTTT. Its protein product is CASGNTEAFF.

The CDR3 coding sequence is TGTGCCAGCAGTCACGACAGGGGTGGCAATCAGCCCCAGCATTTT. This translates into CASSHDRGGNQPQHF. V is TRBV6-5 and J is TRBJ1-5, with 8 positions matching TRBD1. Per the germline V gene, CDR1 is MNHEY and CDR2 is SVGAGI. J gave up 2 bases and V 5 bases, and 5 bases lay outside the gene matches. The CDR3 consists of 15 residues.

This clonotype showed up just a few times. The CDR3: CASSEGGNQETQYF. CDR3 DNA: TGTGCCAGCAGTGAGGGGGGGAACCAAGAGACCCAGTACTTC. The chain recombines TRBV6-1 with TRBJ2-5; 7 positions agree with TRBD2. Germline assignment: CDR1 MNHNS and CDR2 SASEGT. With V trimmed by 3 bases and J by 0 bases, 1 base remained unmatched. This CDR3 contains 14 residues.

The V and J genes are TRBV24-1 and TRBJ2-7; 11 positions match TRBD1. There are 15 residues in the CDR3. Germline V gene data show CDR1 as KGHDR and CDR2 as SFDVKD. V was pared by 4 bases and J by 6 bases, with 7 bases of the junction left unmatched. CDR3 sequence reads: CATSDPGQGACEQYF. The CDR3 bases are TGTGCCACCAGTGACCCCGGACAGGGGGCATGCGAGCAGTACTTC.

There are many counts of this clonotype. The rearrangement uses TRBV11-2 and TRBJ2-7; D is undetermined. This CDR3 contains 14 residues. V lost 1 base to trimming and J lost 2 bases, with 9 bases between them. Germline CDR1 and CDR2: SGHAT and FQNNGV. The CDR3 nucleotides are TGTGCCAGCAGCTTAGCTGGGCAGGCCTACGAGCAGTACTTC. As protein: CASSLAGQAYEQYF. The entire variable domain, with the rest obtained from reference TRBV11-2 and TRBJ2-7, is as follows: EAGVAQSPRYKIIEKRQSVAFWCNPISGHATLYWYQQILGQGPKLLIQFQNNGVVDDSQLPKDRFSAERLKGVDSTLKIQPAKLEDSAVYLCASSLAGQAYEQYFGPGTRLTVT.

The chain combines TRBV20-1 with TRBJ2-7; 7 nucleotides match TRBD2. CDR1 is DFQATT, CDR2 SNEGSKA, per germline (reference sequence). Unmatched junction bases numbered 10, after V lost 6 bases and J lost 2 bases. The CDR3 consists of 14 residues. The CDR3 here is CSAASGASAYEQYF. The CDR3 coding sequence is TGCAGTGCAGCTAGCGGAGCTTCGGCCTACGAGCAGTACTTC.

V usage is TRBV12-3 or TRBV12-4 and J usage is TRBJ2-3; possibly TRBD2 for D (6 bases). Trimming removed 6 bases at V and 5 bases at J, with 21 bases between. The length of the CDR3 is 16 residues. The CDR3 nucleotides read TGTGCCAGCAGCTCAGAATATCGGGCCGGGGGAGATACGCAGTATTTT. Translated: CASSSEYRAGGDTQYF.

The chain combines TRBV7-3 with TRBJ2-7; D possibly corresponds to TRBD2 (6 bases). The CDR3 totals 14 residues. With 8 bases removed from V and 0 bases from J, the gap between germline ends came to 14 bases. Germline V gene data show CDR1 as SGHTA and CDR2 as FQGTGA. CDR3 sequence (DNA): TGTGCCAGCGCCGCTAGCGCAGTCTCCTACGAGCAGTACTTC. Translation: CASAASAVSYEQYF.

The gene calls are TRBV2 and TRBJ2-7; D gene uncertain. CDR3 length: 12 residues. V dropped 10 bases and J dropped 4 bases, with 14 bases sitting between them. The V gene's germline CDR1 is SNHLY and CDR2 FYNNEI. CDR3 coding DNA: TGTGCCACCATAAAGTCCAGTTACGAGCAGTACTTC. It is translated as CATIKSSYEQYF. The whole variable domain, remainder taken from reference TRBV2 and TRBJ2-7, is EPEVTQTPSHQVTQMGQEVILRCVPISNHLYFYWYRQILGQKVEFLVSFYNNEISEKSEIFDDQFSVERPDGSNFTLKIRSTKLEDSAMYFCATIKSSYEQYFGPGTRLTVT.

Here the CDR3 DNA reads TGTGCCAGCAGACCATCAACAGGGGGCATCTACAATGAGCAGTTCTTC. It translates to CASRPSTGGIYNEQFF. The chain carries TRBV12-3 or TRBV12-4 and TRBJ2-1; 9 nucleotides match TRBD1. With 6 bases clipped from V and 3 bases from J, the junction kept 9 bases outside the gene matches. This CDR3 region has 16 residues.

The chain couples TRBV12-3 or TRBV12-4 to TRBJ1-2; 9 bases match TRBD1. Trimming removed 10 bases from V and 5 bases from J; junction bases left unmatched: 11. This CDR3 has 14 residues. Written as DNA, the CDR3 is TGTGCCACTAAACCCTCCGGGACAGGGTATGGCTACACCTTC. The encoded protein is CATKPSGTGYGYTF.

This chain links TRBV7-2 with TRBJ1-2; D unresolved. The V end lost 5 bases, the J end lost 5 bases, and 24 bases lay between the germline ends. There are 17 residues in the CDR3. The germline V gene has CDR1 SGHTA and CDR2 FQGNSA. The CDR3 nucleotides read TGTGCCAGCAGCCCTGGTGCGGTCGGGTACAGCGTTTATGGCTACACCTTC. Protein product: CASSPGAVGYSVYGYTF. Full variable domain (outside the CDR3, taken from reference TRBV7-2 and TRBJ1-2): GAGVSQSPSNKVTEKGKDVELRCDPISGHTALYWYRQSLGQGLEFLIYFQGNSAPDKSGLPSDRFSAERTGGSVSTLTIQRTQQEDSAVYLCASSPGAVGYSVYGYTFGSGTRLTVV.

The chain employs TRBV9 and TRBJ2-1; TRBD2 aligns across 8 bases. The germline CDR1 and CDR2 sequences are SGDLS and YYNGEE. The CDR3 is 17 residues long. Unmatched junction bases numbered 18, after V lost 3 bases and J lost 10 bases. The CDR3 region is CASSGGGGLGPFLEQFF. The CDR3, as DNA: TGTGCCAGCAGCGGGGGAGGGGGACTAGGCCCTTTTTTGGAGCAGTTCTTC.

Only a few counts were recorded for this clonotype. V and J are TRBV28 and TRBJ2-3; TRBD1 aligns across 11 bases. The germline V gene encodes CDR1 MDHEN and CDR2 SYDVKM. With 9 bases clipped from V and 0 bases from J, the junction kept 11 bases outside the gene matches. The CDR3 extends over 17 amino acids. CDR3 bases: TGTGCCAGTCCGAGACCGGGACAGGGGGTTAGCACAGATACGCAGTATTTT. This sequence encodes CASPRPGQGVSTDTQYF.

In the case of this clonotype: The junction departs from the called germline gene at one end, perhaps through a read error. The chain uses TRBV4-3 and TRBJ2-1; 9 nucleotides align to TRBD1. In germline, CDR1 is LGHNA, CDR2 YSLEER. CDR3 length: 19 amino acids. The CDR3 protein is CASSQDRDREKSSDNEQFF. The CDR3 bases are TGCGCCAGCAGCCAAGACCGGGACAGGGAAAAGAGCTCCGACAATGAGCAGTTCTTC.

V and J are TRBV28 and TRBJ2-3; 9 nucleotides agree with TRBD1. V trimming: 3 bases; J trimming: 2 bases; junction bases outside the gene matches: 6. The germline V gene encodes CDR1 MDHEN and CDR2 SYDVKM. The CDR3 consists of 16 residues. DNA of the CDR3: TGTGCCAGCAGTTTTCCCGGGACAGGGCTCACAGATACGCAGTATTTT. This sequence encodes CASSFPGTGLTDTQYF.

This chain uses TRBV7-3 with TRBJ2-1; no reliable D call. V dropped 5 bases and J dropped 7 bases, with 12 bases sitting between them. From germline, CDR1 is SGHTA and CDR2 FQGTGA. This CDR3 region has 13 residues. The CDR3 spells CASSPGWGNEQFF. The CDR3 nucleotides are TGTGCCAGCAGCCCCGGATGGGGTAATGAGCAGTTCTTC.

The rearrangement joins TRBV7-3 to TRBJ2-1, with D possibly being TRBD1 or TRBD2 (5 bases each). Per germline, CDR1 SGHTA and CDR2 FQGTGA. Trimming removed 2 bases from V and 5 bases from J, with 16 bases in between. The length of the CDR3 is 16 residues. Here the CDR3 DNA reads TGTGCCAGCAGCTTAGTCCTACCGGGGCCTAACAATGAGCAGTTCTTC. The encoded protein is CASSLVLPGPNNEQFF.

The V gene is TRBV10-3, the J gene TRBJ2-1; TRBD2 agrees at 11 bases. The end of the DNA is better explained by TRBJ2-7, so the J call may be wrong. The length of the CDR3 is 15 residues. CDR1 and CDR2 from the germline V gene are ENHRY and SYGVKD. CDR3 sequence: CAISEGLAGSNEQYF. The DNA of the CDR3 is TGTGCCATCAGTGAGGGACTAGCGGGTTCCAATGAGCAGTACTTC.

This chain links TRBV7-2 with TRBJ2-1, with 8 bases fitting TRBD2. Trimming took 5 bases from V and 4 from J; bases not matched to a gene: 10. CDR3 length: 16 amino acids. CDR1 is SGHTA and CDR2 is FQGNSA in the germline V gene. As DNA, the CDR3 is TGTGCCAGCAGCCTCGTCCGGGGGGGCGGTTACAATGAGCAGTTCTTC. Encoded protein: CASSLVRGGGYNEQFF.

V usage is TRBV3-1 and J usage is TRBJ2-4; 12 bases map to TRBD2. TRBJ2-7 matches the DNA end more closely, so the J call is doubtful. Germline CDR1 is LGHDT and CDR2 is YNNKEL (reference sequence). The CDR3 spans 17 residues. As DNA, the CDR3 is TGTGCCAGCAGCCATATGACTAGCGGGGGACCCTACTACGAGCAGTACTTC. Encoded protein: CASSHMTSGGPYYEQYF.